The clone carrying this T cell receptor (beta chain) was recorded at least ten times. Its antigen is still unknown. This sample stems from a study of shared clonotypes between healthy human individuals. Findings of the study overall: The authors expected sequencing depth to affect clonotype sharing among donors.

The germline V gene has CDR1 MGHDK and CDR2 SYGVNS. J was trimmed by 2 bases and V by 4 bases; bases with no gene match: 9. This CDR3 comprises 16 residues. Some clones are missing from TCRdb's copy, which holds only in-frame ones; the method was immunoSEQ multiplex PCR. Counted here are more than 1 million clones, around three quarters occurring once; the ten biggest clones make up approximately 0.56%. V gene TRBV25-1 combines with J gene TRBJ2-3, with 7 bases lining up with TRBD2. Input material: memory CD4+ T cells from PBMCs. Subset here: CD45RA-negative fraction. The receptor's source is a man aged 18 to 30 in good health. Some clones in this sample may be carry-over from other donors' samples. CDR3 amino acids: CASSALGRTNTDTQYF. The CDR3 coding sequence is TGTGCCAGCAGTGCTCTCGGGAGGACCAACACAGATACGCAGTATTTT.